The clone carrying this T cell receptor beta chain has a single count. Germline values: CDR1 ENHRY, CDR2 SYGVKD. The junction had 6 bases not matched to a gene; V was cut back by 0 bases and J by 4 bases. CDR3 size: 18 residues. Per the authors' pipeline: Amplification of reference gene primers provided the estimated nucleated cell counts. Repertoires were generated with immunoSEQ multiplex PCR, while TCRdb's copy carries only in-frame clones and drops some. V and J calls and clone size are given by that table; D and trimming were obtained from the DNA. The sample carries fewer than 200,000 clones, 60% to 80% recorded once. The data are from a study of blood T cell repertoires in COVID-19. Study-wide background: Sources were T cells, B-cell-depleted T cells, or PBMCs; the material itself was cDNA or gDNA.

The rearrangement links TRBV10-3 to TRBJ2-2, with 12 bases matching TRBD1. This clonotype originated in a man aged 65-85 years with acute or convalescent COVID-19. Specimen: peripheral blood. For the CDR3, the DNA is TGTGCCATCAGTGAGTCGACGGGACAGGGGGCAAGCACCGGGGAGCTGTTTTTT. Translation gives CAISESTGQGASTGELFF.